The clone carrying this TCR beta chain was seen a single time. The V and J ends lost 8 bases and 0 bases respectively, with 17 bases between them. Germline V CDR1 and CDR2: MDHEN, SYDVKM. The CDR3 is made up of 17 amino acids. This record belongs to a study of blood T cell repertoires in COVID-19. Sequencing used immunoSEQ multiplex PCR; TCRdb keeps in-frame clones, though not all of them. The table lists more than 300,000 clones, roughly 89% of them singletons. Source material: peripheral blood. The chain carries TRBV28 and TRBJ1-6, with TRBD1 as a possible D gene (5 bases). The sequence was obtained from a woman aged 40 to 49 with COVID-19, enrolled during active disease. CDR3 sequence (DNA): TGTGCCAGCTCAGAGGACACGACGGGCTCCTATAATTCACCCCTCCACTTT. Translating gives CASSEDTTGSYNSPLHF.